The clone carrying this T cell receptor (beta chain) was observed a few times. Germline loops: CDR1 LNHNV, CDR2 YYDKDF (reference sequence). The ends lost 0 bases at V and 6 bases at J; junction bases unmatched: 8. There are 15 residues in the CDR3. This entry is derived from a study of blood T cell repertoires in COVID-19. Study overall: Italy, Spain and the United States were the sources of the convalescent and acute COVID-19 samples. Nucleic acid was either cDNA or gDNA, and it came from T cells, B-cell-depleted T cells, or PBMCs.

Some clones are missing from TCRdb's copy, which holds only in-frame ones; the method was immunoSEQ multiplex PCR. Of 350,000 to 450,000 clones listed, around 86% were seen once; the top ten hold about 3%. The clonotype was recovered from a human donor in a cohort sampled during active COVID-19. The sample was peripheral blood. The V call is TRBV15, the J call TRBJ2-7; 7 bases are shared with TRBD1. CDR3 amino acids: CATSRDPTGYSEQYF. CDR3 nucleotide sequence: TGTGCCACCAGCAGAGATCCGACAGGGTATTCCGAGCAGTACTTC.